This T cell receptor beta chain derives from a study of cytomegalovirus exposure and HLA in healthy donors (dated by TCRdb to 2015 to 2018). About the full investigation: In an earlier analysis of approximately 640 of the donors, 250 to 350 Gb of sequence data and roughly 100 million unique TCR beta sequences from 150 million to 200 million T cells were reported. An early release covering some 640 HLA-typed donors comprised 250 to 350 gigabases of sequencing data and approximately 85 million unique TCR sequences. Among the roughly 400 genotyped donors, 81% belonged to the genetic ancestry cluster associated with self-reported Caucasian donors. The study aimed to test whether cataloging public T cell receptors could reveal signatures of past pathogen exposure. The T cell repertoires of under 700 subjects were profiled by immunosequencing and related to cytomegalovirus serostatus. A separate validation cohort of approximately 130 different subjects was used in addition to the roughly 720-subject first cohort. The study combined high-throughput TCR immunosequencing, statistical association of individual TCRs with disease status, and machine learning to predict cytomegalovirus infection status. A later analysis re-analyzed previously published TCR beta repertoires from roughly 600 donors and added high-resolution HLA genotyping to study TCR occurrence patterns. The later analysis used no new phenotypic data to find candidate immune exposures, relying instead on TCR beta sequences and their occurrence across donors. In an earlier analysis of more than 550 of the donors, high-throughput TCR beta sequencing was used to judge whether each TCR beta V gene segment behaved as functional or pseudogenic. Donor age, sex, ethnicity and CMV serostatus were collected together with the repertoire data. A later genetic analysis used genome-wide SNP genotypes for about three fifths of the 666 donors, treating that subset as a discovery cohort. Every discovery cohort repertoire had been produced on one sequencing platform. Class I and class II HLA loci were covered by the typing at four-digit resolution. The number of typed donors differed by locus: about 629-630 for A, B, C, DRB1 and DQB1; some 500 for DQA1; some 590 for DPA1; and 400 to 480 for DPB1. A handful of DR-DQ haplotypes were treated as single units for association and clustering because of strong linkage in the cohort. On average, roughly 240,000 unique TCR beta nucleotide sequences were sequenced per donor among 398 genotyped donors of the cohort, with roughly 19% of those sequences being non-productive.

The cohort was made up of approximately 700 healthy bone marrow donors. All cohort members were sampled while nominally healthy, although unrecorded immune exposures were likely present. The donor tested CMV seronegative and was one of the 352 seronegative cohort members. A peripheral blood sample was collected from each donor, and TCR beta sequencing was performed on peripheral blood mononuclear cells. Genomic DNA extraction from the blood cell samples was performed with the Qiagen DNeasy Blood Extraction Kit. Worth noting for this clone: This clone's antigen is unknown. No base qualities exist here, and no much larger clone lies one base off it.

Libraries came from the immunoSEQ multiplex PCR assay. For the multiplex PCR, a mixture combining 60 forward primers for TCR Vbeta segments and 13 reverse primers for TCR Jbeta segments was used. The CDR3 region of rearranged TCR beta genes was amplified from genomic DNA by a multiplex PCR assay. The amplified TCR beta libraries were sequenced on the Illumina HiSeq System as 87-base-pair reads. The source study handled its data this way. A later analysis counted approximately 74 million unique TCR beta chains across the 650 to 700 repertoires, and 10 million to 12 million of these chains were shared by at least two donors. A nearest-neighbor algorithm error-corrected the raw reads and collapsed the reads into unique sequences, merging closely related sequences to remove PCR and sequencing errors. CDR3 sequences were aligned to IMGT reference sequences to assign V, D and J gene segments. For a sequence to be retained, a match of at least six nucleotides was required to both a V gene segment and a J gene segment. Rearrangements were classified as productive when the CDR3 lacked stop codons and remained in frame with V and J, and all other rearrangements were classified as non-productive. Following IMGT convention, CDR3 was defined as the stretch from the second conserved V-encoded cysteine up to the conserved J-encoded phenylalanine. The earlier analysis of a few hundred of the donors excluded any sequence lacking an unambiguous match to a single V gene segment. An earlier analysis of 587 of the donors called V segments functional above 56.7% productive rearrangements and segregating when the between-donor standard deviation exceeded 5%. A statistical classification framework was developed to diagnose cytomegalovirus status using the catalog of TCR beta chain sequences. In a later analysis, V and J genes were assigned by comparing TCR nucleotide sequences against IMGT/GENE-DB human TR gene sequences. The TCRdist pipeline was used in a later analysis to assign CDR3 sequences and most-parsimonious VDJ recombination scenarios. A later analysis defined each TCR beta chain by its CDR3 amino acid sequence plus V-gene family, and excluded reads lacking a unique V-gene family. As a way to deal with suspected cross-contamination and a sequencing artifact, a later analysis dropped hundreds of nucleotide sequences that were highly shared and had low generation probability. For each public chain, a later analysis derived a clonal expansion index from normalized ranks of inferred template counts within each repertoire. A later analysis computed generation probabilities with a VDJ recombination model fitted to out-of-frame rearrangements, and checked the results against IGoR. In a later analysis, TCR-TCR, TCR-HLA and TCR-CMV co-occurrence was scored with hypergeometric tests, and a repertoire-size bias correction was applied to TCR pairs. To estimate false discovery rates, a later analysis permuted the HLA or CMV assignments 20 times. In a later analysis, co-occurring TCRs were grouped using DBSCAN, with TCRdist sequence similarity added in when clustering inside HLA-allele-positive subsets. For co-occurrence clustering, repertoires with fewer than 30,000 or more than 120,000 public chains were excluded, along with four or five repertoires with anomalous nucleotide sharing. Not all clones reach the TCRdb copy of this immuneACCESS table, which keeps in-frame sequences only. Checked studies attribute under half of the gap to unresolved V genes and leave the rest unexplained. V and J calls and clone size come straight from that table; D and trimming were deduced from the DNA. The sample data list more than 95,000 clones, and around 80% of these were observed just once. 1.5% to 2% of the sample goes to the ten largest clones.

What the research found in general, with its limitations: The presence/absence analyses assumed that sequencing depth was roughly uniform across donors, and that assumption may not be true. A later analysis reported that several top co-occurrence clusters appeared linked to parvovirus B19, influenza, CMV and Epstein-Barr virus. For the cohort, immune exposure information was limited to CMV serostatus. The authors suggested that the approach could potentially be extended to other disease states and immunological phenotypes. In a later analysis, HLA-associated TCR beta chains showed more clonal expansion and lower generation probabilities than non-associated chains that were equally common. Some IMGT-functional V segments, including TRBV6-2 and TRBV6-3, could not be told apart with the 87-base-pair reads, so those segments were excluded. At a false discovery rate of 0.05, a later analysis linked 16,951 TCR beta sequences to specific HLA alleles. Cytomegalovirus status was reported to be diagnosed by the classifier with high specificity and sensitivity in both the original and validation cohorts. A later genetic analysis associated a missense DCLRE1C variant with V-gene and J-gene trimming of TCR beta chains, and an independent cohort replicated the association. Most TCR sequences were observed very rarely across donors, whereas some public TCRs were present in many individuals. Broadly in line with IMGT annotations, most TCR beta V segments showed up in productive rearrangements about 87% or about 30% of the time in an earlier analysis of approximately 640 of the donors. According to a later analysis, TCR association rates differed among HLA loci, with DRB1 alleles showing the most associated TCRs and HLA-C alleles showing the fewest. A cluster of highly shared sequence variants was judged likely to be a technical artifact of the sequencing pipeline. Correlated functional status among segregating V segments might be attributable to linkage disequilibrium, but an unknown experimental factor could not be ruled out. A few of the identified cytomegalovirus-associated TCR beta chains were confirmed in vitro to be specific for cytomegalovirus antigens. The earlier analysis of 587 of the donors excluded some 16 rarely observed V segments, including chromosome 9 orphons, because counts were too low. When HLA alleles, especially DR and DQ, strongly co-occurred, attributing TCR associations to individual alleles was difficult. This cohort had only TCR beta chains sequenced, and the lack of alpha or paired-chain data limited which features could be detected. A total of fewer than 200 TCR beta chains were listed by the study as associated with cytomegalovirus. A further reported finding was that TCR beta sequences accurately predicted the HLA-A and HLA-B alleles for most subjects in the first cohort. In a later analysis, most CMV-associated TCR beta chains were found to appear HLA-restricted, with HLA associations seemingly driven largely by CMV exposure. Because some donors lacked HLA typing at each locus, the association tests relied only on the typed subset. In a later genetic analysis, fewer N-insertions in productive TCRs were reported among donors in an Asian-associated ancestry cluster than the roughly 640-donor mean.

Based on the germline V gene, the CDR1 and CDR2 sequences are SGHRS and YFSETQ. From the cysteine up to the phenylalanine, the CDR3 has a length of 15 residues. The CDR3 DNA has 45 bases and is translated from base 1. Clipping removes 4 bases from V and 3 bases from J, with 2 as the unmatched junction base count. Sequenced: PBMCs. This TCR was sampled from a woman in her 40s in good health and CMV-seronegative. Here the chain combines TRBV5-1 and TRBJ2-1; 12 of the junction bases match TRBD2. The nucleotide sequence reads TGCGCCAGCAGCAGACTAGCGGGAGACTACAATGAGCAGTTCTTC. Its protein product is CASSRLAGDYNEQFF.